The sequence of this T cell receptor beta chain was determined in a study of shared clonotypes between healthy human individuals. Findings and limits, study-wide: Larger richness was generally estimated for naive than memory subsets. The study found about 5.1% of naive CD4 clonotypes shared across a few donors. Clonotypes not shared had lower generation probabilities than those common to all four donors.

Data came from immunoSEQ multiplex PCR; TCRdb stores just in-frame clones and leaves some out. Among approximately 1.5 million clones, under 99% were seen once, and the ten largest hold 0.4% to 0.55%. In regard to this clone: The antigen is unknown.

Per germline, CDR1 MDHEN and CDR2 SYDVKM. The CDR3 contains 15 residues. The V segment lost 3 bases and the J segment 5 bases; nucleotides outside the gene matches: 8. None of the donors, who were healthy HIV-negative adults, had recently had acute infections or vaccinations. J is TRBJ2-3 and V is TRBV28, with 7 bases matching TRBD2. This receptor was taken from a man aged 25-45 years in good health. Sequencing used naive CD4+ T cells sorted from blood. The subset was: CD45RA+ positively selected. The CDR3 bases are TGTGCCAGCAGTTTGGGCGGGAGAATTCAAGATACGCAGTATTTT. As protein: CASSLGGRIQDTQYF.